These 26 T cell receptor beta chains came from one sample sequenced in a study of cytomegalovirus exposure and HLA in healthy donors. The PCR was carried out with 60 Vbeta primers and 13 Jbeta primers. Data came from immunoSEQ multiplex PCR; TCRdb stores just in-frame clones and leaves some out. The sample carries 150,000 to 200,000 clones, 75% to 90% recorded once. Specimen: PBMCs. The receptors here all came from a girl aged 2-10 years in good health and CMV-seropositive.

This clone has just one count. The chain couples TRBV30 to TRBJ1-5, with D possibly TRBD1 on 5 matching bases. Germline CDR1 reads GTSNPN; CDR2 reads SVGIG (reference sequence). V lost 5 bases and J 7 bases, leaving 12 bases between the germline ends. This CDR3 is built from 12 residues. The CDR3 DNA reads TGTGCCTGGGGGGCCGTGGGGCAGCCCCAGCATTTT. Protein product: CAWGAVGQPQHF.

V and J are TRBV6-1 and TRBJ2-7; D gene unclear. Deletions cut 1 base from V and 3 bases from J, with 7 bases between. This CDR3 is 13 amino acids long. Per the germline V gene, CDR1 is MNHNS and CDR2 is SASEGT. For the CDR3, the DNA is TGTGCCAGCAGTGAAGACTTATTCTACGAGCAGTACTTC. Its protein product is CASSEDLFYEQYF.

This clone has a handful of counts. The rearrangement links TRBV7-9 to TRBJ2-7; D might be TRBD1 (7 bases). V dropped 5 bases and J dropped 7 bases, with 18 bases sitting between them. This CDR3 spans 14 amino acids. The germline V gene has CDR1 SEHNR and CDR2 FQNEAQ (reference sequence). In DNA form, the CDR3 reads TGTGCCAGCAGCCTGACGGAGGGGGCAGTTGAGCAGTACTTC. This codes for CASSLTEGAVEQYF.

Regarding this clone: The sample contains more than one DNA sequence encoding this CDR3. The CDR3, as DNA: TGTGCCTGGAGTGGCGGCTCTGGGGCCAACGTCCTGACTTTC. Protein sequence: CAWSGGSGANVLTF. The chain couples TRBV30 to TRBJ2-6; D is undetermined. The CDR3 covers 14 residues. The germline V gene has CDR1 GTSNPN and CDR2 SVGIG (reference sequence). Trimming left V 1 base short and J 0 bases short, with 4 bases between.

The V gene is TRBV30, the J gene TRBJ1-2; no firm D call. CDR3 length: 15 residues. Germline values: CDR1 GTSNPN, CDR2 SVGIG (reference sequence). Trimming removed 0 bases from V and 5 bases from J, with 16 bases in between. The CDR3 DNA sequence: TGTGCCTGGAGTGTTCGTCTAGGAGGGAGATATGGCTACACCTTC. Its protein is CAWSVRLGGRYGYTF. Complete variable domain (other parts from reference TRBV30 and TRBJ1-2): SQTIHQWPATLVQPVGSPLSLECTVEGTSNPNLYWYRQAAGRGLQLLFYSVGIGQISSEVPQNLSASRPQDRQFILSSKKLLLSDSGFYLCAWSVRLGGRYGYTFGSGTRLTVV.

This clone came up once. The chain carries TRBV7-9 and TRBJ2-3; no clear D gene. V shed 3 bases and J shed 6 bases, with 13 bases lying between them. The germline V gene has CDR1 SEHNR and CDR2 FQNEAQ (reference sequence). The CDR3 extends over 14 amino acids. Here the CDR3 DNA reads TGTGCCAGCAGCTTCGGGTCAGCGCGGGATACGCAGTATTTT. Residues: CASSFGSARDTQYF.

J is TRBJ1-1 and V is TRBV5-1, with 8 bases lining up with TRBD1. The CDR3 is made up of 15 amino acids. Trimming took 2 bases from V and 1 from J; bases not matched to a gene: 4. From germline, CDR1 is SGHRS and CDR2 YFSETQ. The CDR3 protein is CASSFAGTGNTEAFF. CDR3 bases: TGCGCCAGCAGCTTCGCCGGGACAGGGAACACTGAAGCTTTCTTT.

The chain is built from TRBV10-2 and TRBJ2-1; D is perhaps TRBD2 (5 bases). V gave up 6 bases and J gave up 5 bases, with 14 bases separating them. This CDR3 has 14 amino acids. CDR1 WSHSY and CDR2 SAAADI come from the germline V gene. The DNA for the CDR3 is TGCGCCAGCAGGGTCGGACTGCTCAACAATGAGCAGTTCTTC. Translating it yields CASRVGLLNNEQFF.

The chain carries TRBV30 and TRBJ1-5; 7 bases agree with TRBD1. V lost 2 bases, J lost 2 bases, and 6 bases stayed unmatched. This CDR3 contains 15 residues. Germline CDR1 GTSNPN, CDR2 SVGIG (reference sequence). The DNA of the CDR3 is TGTGCCTGGAGTCCTCTCGACAGGGGCAATCAGCCCCAGCATTTT. The encoded protein is CAWSPLDRGNQPQHF.

This clone was detected once. The chain is built from TRBV18 and TRBJ1-2; TRBD1 aligns across 9 bases. Germline V CDR1 and CDR2: KGHSH, LQKENI. This CDR3 is 16 amino acids long. V trimming: 3 bases; J trimming: 4 bases; junction bases outside the gene matches: 9. The CDR3 region is CASSPRLTGGSYGYTF. The DNA of the CDR3 is TGTGCCAGCTCACCCCGCCTGACAGGGGGGTCCTATGGCTACACCTTC. The whole variable domain, filled in from reference TRBV18 and TRBJ1-2, reads NAGVMQNPRHLVRRRGQEARLRCSPMKGHSHVYWYRQLPEEGLKFMVYLQKENIIDESGMPKERFSAEFPKEGPSILRIQQVVRGDSAAYFCASSPRLTGGSYGYTFGSGTRLTVV.

The chain has TRBV9 and TRBJ2-7; TRBD1 matches 9 bases. V lost 0 bases, J lost 4 bases, and 5 bases stayed unmatched. The CDR3 is made up of 15 amino acids. Germline values: CDR1 SGDLS, CDR2 YYNGEE. As DNA, the CDR3 is TGTGCCAGCAGCGTAGTAGGGACAGGGAGTTACGAGCAGTACTTC. Residues: CASSVVGTGSYEQYF.

The V gene is TRBV19, the J gene TRBJ2-3, with TRBD1 matching 9 bases. The CDR3 runs to 16 residues. Trimming at V came to 1 base and at J to 5 bases, leaving 7 bases not matched to a gene. Germline CDR1 is LNHDA and CDR2 is SQIVND (reference sequence). The CDR3 sequence: CASSIVGTGREDTQYF. The CDR3 DNA follows: TGTGCCAGTAGTATAGTTGGGACAGGGCGGGAAGATACGCAGTATTTT.

This clone was found a few times. The chain recombines TRBV6-5 with TRBJ2-4, with TRBD2 identical over 8 bases. The CDR3 sequence is 14 residues long. Germline V gives CDR1 MNHEY, CDR2 SVGAGI. V shed 0 bases, J shed 8 bases, and the junction held 3 bases outside the gene matches. The CDR3 reads CASSYSSGSDIQYF. The CDR3 region has the DNA TGTGCCAGCAGTTACTCAAGCGGGAGTGACATTCAGTACTTC.

The J gene is TRBJ2-1, the V gene TRBV7-9, with TRBD2 matching over 12 bases. The V gene's germline CDR1 is SEHNR and CDR2 FQNEAQ (reference sequence). This CDR3 has 17 residues. V shed 4 bases and J 3 bases; nucleotides not matched to a gene: 7. CDR3 in DNA: TGTGCCAGCAGCTCGACTAGCGGGAGAAGAATCTACAATGAGCAGTTCTTC. As protein: CASSSTSGRRIYNEQFF.

As concerns this clone: One junction end disagrees with the germline gene, perhaps due to a read error. The CDR3 loop is CASRRLAGVYSEQFF. The CDR3 nucleotides are TGTGCCAGCAGACGGCTAGCGGGAGTGTACAGTGAGCAGTTCTTC. V usage is TRBV4-2 and J usage is TRBJ2-1; 10 nucleotides match TRBD2. This CDR3 has 15 amino acids. Looked up from germline, CDR1 is LGHNA and CDR2 is YNFKEQ.

The genes are TRBV2 and TRBJ1-2; D is perhaps TRBD1 (6 bases). This CDR3 is built from 15 residues. V shed 4 bases and J shed 4 bases, with 16 bases lying between them. Germline CDR1 and CDR2: SNHLY and FYNNEI. DNA of the CDR3: TGTGCCAGCAGTGTTCTCACAGGGAGCGCCTATGGCTACACCTTC. Its translation is CASSVLTGSAYGYTF.

For the CDR3, the DNA is TGTGCCAGCAAAGGAGGGGCGGCCCAAGAGACCCAGTACTTC. Translated, it gives CASKGGAAQETQYF. V gene TRBV9 combines with J gene TRBJ2-5, with D possibly matching TRBD2 (6 bases). Trimming removed 6 bases at V and 1 base at J, with 13 bases between. This CDR3 has 14 residues. Germline V gene sequence: CDR1 SGDLS, CDR2 YYNGEE.

The chain employs TRBV28 and TRBJ1-3; the D gene is possibly TRBD1 (5 bases). This CDR3 has 13 amino acids. Germline V lookup: CDR1 MDHEN, CDR2 SYDVKM. V lost 5 bases and J lost 9, with 14 bases in between. CDR3 loop: CASSQAGRGTIYF. The CDR3 nucleotides are TGTGCCAGCAGTCAGGCAGGGCGAGGCACCATATATTTT.

This sequence joins TRBV1 and TRBJ2-2; TRBD2 was called by the table and not checked on the DNA. TRBV1 is termed a pseudogene. This CDR3 contains 14 residues. The CDR3 reads CTSSHWEGDRELFF. The CDR3 DNA follows: TGCACCAGCAGCCATTGGGAGGGGGACCGGGAGCTGTTTTTT.

This chain uses TRBV20-1 with TRBJ2-5; 7 nucleotides match TRBD1. This CDR3 has 11 residues. The trim removed 6 bases at V and 10 bases at J, leaving 8 bases unmatched. Per the germline V gene, CDR1 is DFQATT and CDR2 is SNEGSKA (reference sequence). Here the CDR3 DNA reads TGCAGTGCCCCCTTACAGGGGCACCAGTACTTC. This codes for CSAPLQGHQYF.

Only a few counts were recorded for this clone. The chain carries TRBV7-8 and TRBJ1-1; 8 bases fit TRBD1. The CDR3 extends over 13 amino acids. Per the germline V gene, CDR1 is SGHVS and CDR2 is FQNEAQ. The V segment lost 4 bases and the J segment 5 bases; nucleotides outside the gene matches: 3. CDR3 nucleotides: TGTGCCAGCAGCTGGACAGGGCGTACTGAAGCTTTCTTT. Its translation: CASSWTGRTEAFF.

This chain links TRBV2 with TRBJ1-1; a weak D match, TRBD1 (5 bases). This CDR3 has 16 residues. Germline lookup yields CDR1 SNHLY and CDR2 FYNNEI. V was pared by 11 bases and J by 0 bases, with 22 bases between. This CDR3 is CARIGGAEPMNTEAFF. The CDR3 DNA is TGTGCCCGGATCGGTGGGGCAGAGCCCATGAACACTGAAGCTTTCTTT.

As DNA, the CDR3 is TGTGCCAGCAGCTTTGAAGGGAGGGAGTTCGCAGATACGCAGTATTTT. It codes for CASSFEGREFADTQYF. The chain is built from TRBV5-6 and TRBJ2-3; TRBD2 matches 7 bases. This CDR3 is built from 16 residues. After removal of 2 bases from V and 4 bases from J, the junction contained 10 bases not matched to a gene. The germline gives CDR1 SGHDT, CDR2 YYEEEE.

The genes are TRBV10-1 and TRBJ2-3, with D uncertain. V was cut by 6 bases and J by 4 bases, with 20 bases left in between. This CDR3 spans 16 amino acids. Germline V gene sequence: CDR1 WNHNN, CDR2 SYGVQD (reference sequence). The CDR3 here is CASRPTTQHRADTQYF. For the CDR3, the DNA is TGCGCCAGCAGACCGACAACCCAACATCGTGCAGATACGCAGTATTTT.

Here the CDR3 DNA reads TGTGCCTGGAGTTGGACAGGTTATGGCTACACCTTC. Translating gives CAWSWTGYGYTF. The J gene is TRBJ1-2, the V gene TRBV30; 7 bases are shared with TRBD1. Germline V lookup: CDR1 GTSNPN, CDR2 SVGIG (reference sequence). The CDR3 has 12 residues. V dropped 2 bases and J dropped 5; count of bases not matched to a gene: 2.

The chain employs TRBV15 and TRBJ2-7; D gene unclear. Between the trimmed V and J ends, which lost 0 bases and 4 bases, there was a span of 7 bases. Germline lookup yields CDR1 LNHNV and CDR2 YYDKDF (reference sequence). The CDR3 totals 13 residues. CDR3 sequence (DNA): TGTGCCACCAGCAGAGAAAATATGTACGAGCAGTACTTC. It codes for CATSRENMYEQYF.